The present T cell receptor (beta chain) was sequenced within a study of technical replicates of blood from a few donors. This clone appeared once. CDR1 GTSNPN and CDR2 SVGIG come from the germline V gene (reference sequence). This CDR3 spans 15 amino acids. V trimming: 3 bases; J trimming: 5 bases; junction bases outside the gene matches: 6. The protocol was immunoSEQ multiplex PCR, while the TCRdb copy is restricted to in-frame clones and leaves out a portion. The repertoire holds some 57,000 clones, with about nine tenths as singletons. The sample comprised PBMCs. The V gene is TRBV30, the J gene TRBJ1-4; 10 bases match TRBD1. This TCR came from a human donor in good health. Some clones in this sample may be carry-over from other donors' samples. The CDR3 bases are TGTGCCTGGAGCGTTGACAGGGGGCGGAATGAAAAACTGTTTTTT. Translating gives CAWSVDRGRNEKLFF.